These 22 T cell receptor beta chains share one sample of origin, sequenced in a study of T cell repertoires in cytomegalovirus infection. What these receptors recognize is not known. One entry per CDR3 protein results from TCRdb running MiXCR on the reads. The sample consists of approximately 1,000,000 distinct CDR3 sequences, approximately 30% of them appearing once. The source was cultured CD8+ T cells from PBMCs, collected from culture after CMV antigen stimulation. These receptors all come from a human donor in good health (CMV status not recorded). Some clones in this sample may be carry-over from other donors' samples.

This clonotype was counted only a few times. The DNA for the CDR3 is TGTGCCAGCCAGAGAGGGATTGTCACTGAAGCTTTCTTT. It encodes CASQRGIVTEAFF. V usage is TRBV7-9 and J usage is TRBJ1-1; D is unresolved. The ends were cut back, 8 bases at V and 4 bases at J, with 14 bases in the middle. Germline V gene sequence: CDR1 SEHNR, CDR2 FQNEAQ (reference sequence). The CDR3 runs 13 residues.

The chain uses TRBV12-3 or TRBV12-4 and TRBJ2-6, with 9 nucleotides matching TRBD1. The CDR3 has 17 residues. The V gene end was trimmed by 6 bases and the J gene end by 2 bases; junction bases not matched to a gene: 8. The CDR3 nucleotides are TGTGCCAGCAGGCCTGGGACAGGGAATCCTGGGGCCAACGTCCTGACTTTC. It translates to CASRPGTGNPGANVLTF.

The chain combines TRBV7-6 with TRBJ1-3; possible D gene TRBD1, 5 bases. V was shortened by 2 bases and J by 2 bases, with 10 bases between the two germline ends. Germline CDR1 SGHVS, CDR2 FNYEAQ. The CDR3 length is 15 residues. The CDR3 bases are TGTGCCAGCAGCTTACTAGCAGGGCCTGGAAACACCATATATTTT. It specifies CASSLLAGPGNTIYF. Full variable domain (rest looked up from reference TRBV7-6 and TRBJ1-3): GAGVSQSPRYKVTKRGQDVALRCDPISGHVSLYWYRQALGQGPEFLTYFNYEAQQDKSGLPNDRFSAERPEGSISTLTIQRTEQRDSAMYRCASSLLAGPGNTIYFGEGSWLTVV.

This chain joins TRBV6-1 and TRBJ2-7; 10 bases line up with TRBD1. The CDR3 consists of 18 residues. CDR1 and CDR2 (germline): MNHNS, SASEGT. V dropped 5 bases and J dropped 2; count of bases not matched to a gene: 15. CDR3 sequence reads: CASSRSGQGVAGPYEQYF. The DNA of the CDR3 is TGTGCCAGCAGTCGAAGCGGACAGGGGGTTGCAGGGCCCTACGAGCAGTACTTC.

This clonotype was detected ten times or more. This CDR3 is CASSRGGGLNTEAFF. The CDR3 DNA follows: TGCGCCAGCAGCCGGGGAGGCGGCTTGAACACTGAAGCTTTCTTT. V is TRBV4-1 and J is TRBJ1-1; D gene unclear. The CDR3 sequence is 15 residues long. Deletions cut 4 bases from V and 0 bases from J, with 12 bases between. The germline CDR1 and CDR2 sequences are MGHRA and YSYEKL.

This chain uses TRBV6-2 or TRBV6-3 with TRBJ2-3; 14 nucleotides line up with TRBD2. Germline lookup yields CDR1 MNHEY and CDR2 SVGEGT. After removal of 7 bases from V and 5 bases from J, the junction contained 8 bases not matched to a gene. This CDR3 has 16 residues. In DNA form, the CDR3 reads TGTGCCAGCACCCTTGAGACTAGCGGGGGGGAAGATACGCAGTATTTT. This codes for CASTLETSGGEDTQYF.

This clonotype was seen just once. This chain links TRBV5-1 with TRBJ2-1; D assignment may be TRBD1 or TRBD2 (5 bases each). This CDR3 is 12 amino acids long. In germline, CDR1 is SGHRS, CDR2 YFSETQ. Trimming removed 0 bases at V and 16 bases at J, with 14 bases between. In DNA, the CDR3 is TGCGCCAGCAGCTTGGCTTCGGGACCATATTTCTTC. Translating it yields CASSLASGPYFF.

This chain links TRBV10-3 with TRBJ2-1, with D perhaps matching TRBD2 (6 bases). Per the germline V gene, CDR1 is ENHRY and CDR2 is SYGVKD. There are 11 residues in the CDR3. The ends were cut back, 2 bases at V and 14 bases at J, with 10 bases in the middle. CDR3 loop: CAISEGRLEFF. For the CDR3, the DNA is TGTGCCATCAGTGAGGGGAGGCTTGAGTTCTTC.

The rearrangement uses TRBV15 and TRBJ2-1; the match to TRBD2 covers 12 bases. Germline values: CDR1 LNHNV, CDR2 YYDKDF (reference sequence). V gave up 3 bases and J gave up 10 bases; unmatched junction bases: 13. This CDR3 is built from 17 residues. CDR3 bases: TGTGCCACCAGCAGTCCTTCCCAGAGACTAGCGGGGGAAGAGCAGTTCTTC. This gives the protein CATSSPSQRLAGEEQFF.

This clonotype was seen only a few times. The V gene is TRBV5-5, the J gene TRBJ1-1; perhaps TRBD1 as D (6 bases). Trimming pared 4 bases from V and 0 bases from J, leaving 13 bases between. The CDR3 is 15 residues long. The germline gives CDR1 SGHKS, CDR2 YYEKEE (reference sequence). The CDR3 nucleotides are TGTGCCAGCAGCCTAGAGGGACATTTGAACACTGAAGCTTTCTTT. It specifies CASSLEGHLNTEAFF. Drawing the rest from reference TRBV5-5 and TRBJ1-1, the complete variable domain is DAGVTQSPTHLIKTRGQQVTLRCSPISGHKSVSWYQQVLGQGPQFIFQYYEKEERGRGNFPDRFSARQFPNYSSELNVNALLLGDSALYLCASSLEGHLNTEAFFGQGTRLTVV.

The chain links TRBV6-5 to TRBJ1-3; D not resolved. The CDR3 extends over 11 amino acids. V was pared by 7 bases and J by 1 base, with 2 bases between. Germline V lookup: CDR1 MNHEY, CDR2 SVGAGI. The CDR3 nucleotides are TGTGCCAGCATTTCTGGAAACACCATATATTTT. This translates into CASISGNTIYF.

This clonotype was seen only a few times. V gene TRBV5-1 combines with J gene TRBJ2-2, with a weak D call TRBD2 (6 bases). Germline values: CDR1 SGHRS, CDR2 YFSETQ. Trimming shortened V by 5 bases and J by 1 base, and 12 bases separated the two germline ends. This CDR3 is built from 15 residues. In DNA, the CDR3 is TGCGCCAGCAGATCTTGGGGGGAGAACACCGGGGAGCTGTTTTTT. Translating gives CASRSWGENTGELFF.

About this clonotype: With a much larger clone just one base away, this may be a read error. The genes are TRBV7-2 and TRBJ2-7, with a weak D call TRBD2 (6 bases). V shed 3 bases and J shed 1 base, with 13 bases lying between them. CDR3 length: 15 amino acids. CDR1 is SGHTA and CDR2 is FQGNSA in the germline V gene. The chain's CDR3 is CASSFASEGSYEQYF. The CDR3 DNA sequence: TGTGCCAGCAGCTTTGCTAGCGAGGGTTCCTACGAGCAGTACTTC. Looking up the rest from reference TRBV7-2 and TRBJ2-7 gives the full variable domain: GAGVSQSPSNKVTEKGKDVELRCDPISGHTALYWYRQSLGQGLEFLIYFQGNSAPDKSGLPSDRFSAERTGGSVSTLTIQRTQQEDSAVYLCASSFASEGSYEQYFGPGTRLTVT.

V and J are TRBV10-3 and TRBJ2-1; 8 bases are shared with TRBD2. Germline V CDR1 and CDR2: ENHRY, SYGVKD. Losses at the gene ends were 6 bases for V and 4 bases for J; bases not matched to a gene: 11. CDR3 length: 16 amino acids. The CDR3, as DNA: TGTGCCATCAGACTGGGGGTTATAGCGGGGTACAATGAGCAGTTCTTC. It codes for CAIRLGVIAGYNEQFF.

This clonotype was counted a few times. The V call is TRBV5-4, the J call TRBJ1-2, with D possibly TRBD1 on 5 matching bases. V gave up 6 bases and J gave up 4 bases, with 13 bases separating them. This CDR3 is 13 amino acids long. CDR1 is SGHNT, CDR2 YYREEE, per germline (reference sequence). CDR3 DNA sequence: TGTGCCAGCATCTCGAGGGGTGGCTATGGCTACACCTTC. The encoded protein is CASISRGGYGYTF. The full variable domain, its missing parts supplied by reference TRBV5-4 and TRBJ1-2, is ETGVTQSPTHLIKTRGQQVTLRCSSQSGHNTVSWYQQALGQGPQFIFQYYREEENGRGNFPPRFSGLQFPNYSSELNVNALELDDSALYLCASISRGGYGYTFGSGTRLTVV.

The chain has TRBV19 and TRBJ2-6; D gene uncertain. Between the trimmed V and J ends, which lost 4 bases and 0 bases, there was a span of 13 bases. The CDR3 contains 17 residues. Germline-derived CDR1 and CDR2 are LNHDA and SQIVND (reference sequence). The CDR3 reads CASSNSLWGSGANVLTF. CDR3 sequence (DNA): TGTGCCAGTAGTAACTCCCTGTGGGGCTCTGGGGCCAACGTCCTGACTTTC.

This clonotype showed up just a few times. The J gene is TRBJ2-7, the V gene TRBV7-6; the match to TRBD1 covers 8 bases. The germline V gene encodes CDR1 SGHVS and CDR2 FNYEAQ. Losses at the gene ends were 3 bases for V and 2 bases for J; bases not matched to a gene: 3. This CDR3 spans 14 amino acids. CDR3 in amino acids: CASSFGTGTYEQYV. The CDR3 DNA sequence: TGTGCCAGCAGCTTCGGGACAGGCACCTACGAGCAGTACGTC.

V and J are TRBV27 and TRBJ2-1; 10 bases map to TRBD1. This CDR3 is 15 amino acids long. From germline, CDR1 is MNHEY and CDR2 SMNVEV (reference sequence). Losses at the gene ends were 0 bases for V and 6 bases for J; bases not matched to a gene: 2. DNA for the CDR3: TGTGCCAGCAGTTTATCCCGGACAGGGGGCAATGAGCAGTTCTTC. Translation gives CASSLSRTGGNEQFF.

This clonotype appeared many times. The chain uses TRBV7-8 and TRBJ2-7; D call uncertain. V gave up 3 bases and J gave up 0 bases, with 18 bases separating them. This CDR3 spans 17 amino acids. Germline loops: CDR1 SGHVS, CDR2 FQNEAQ. CDR3 DNA sequence: TGTGCCAGCAGCTTTGGGTACTCGGAACAAAGCTCCTACGAGCAGTACTTC. Protein sequence: CASSFGYSEQSSYEQYF.

V is TRBV20-1 and J is TRBJ1-1; no clear D gene. With 3 bases removed from V and 4 bases from J, the gap between germline ends came to 6 bases. The CDR3 is 11 residues long. CDR1 is DFQATT, CDR2 SNEGSKA, per germline (reference sequence). CDR3 region: CSARVSTEAFF. The DNA for the CDR3 is TGCAGTGCTAGGGTTAGCACTGAAGCTTTCTTT.

V is TRBV6-1 and J is TRBJ2-1; 13 nucleotides agree with TRBD2. V lost 7 bases to trimming and J lost 6 bases; unmatched junction nucleotides: 6. This CDR3 contains 15 residues. CDR1 is MNHNS and CDR2 is SASEGT in the germline V gene. CDR3 nucleotides: TGTGCCAGCAAATTGACTAGCGGGGGGCTCAATGAGCAGTTCTTC. It specifies CASKLTSGGLNEQFF.

A few counts support this clonotype. The chain links TRBV28 to TRBJ1-1; 9 bases are shared with TRBD1. V lost 6 bases and J lost 5; bases outside the gene matches: 7. This CDR3 region has 14 residues. From germline, CDR1 is MDHEN and CDR2 SYDVKM. The CDR3 coding sequence is TGTGCCAGCAGCCATGGGACAGGGTATACTGAAGCTTTCTTT. This gives the protein CASSHGTGYTEAFF. The full variable domain, completed using reference TRBV28 and TRBJ1-1, is DVKVTQSSRYLVKRTGEKVFLECVQDMDHENMFWYRQDPGLGLRLIYFSYDVKMKEKGDIPEGYSVSREKKERFSLILESASTNQTSMYLCASSHGTGYTEAFFGQGTRLTVV.